This record looks at one T cell receptor beta chain sequence and its context. This clone occurred once. What this receptor recognizes is not known. No base quality values were provided; no much bigger clone lies one nucleotide off. This record belongs to a study of blood T cell repertoires in COVID-19 (dated by TCRdb to 2020 to 2021). In the study overall: Samples from collaborators originated in the United States, Italy and Spain and spanned both the acute and convalescent phases of COVID-19. HLA class I and class II types, where available, came from metadata supplied by the sample provider rather than from assay-based typing. The samples were drawn from the first 160 participants of the ongoing ImmuneRACE study and from 1,254 subjects provided by 6 global collaborators. The dataset comprised deeply sampled blood TCRbeta repertoires from subjects exposed to, actively infected with, or recovered from COVID-19. Sample metadata almost always included a de-identified subject ID, COVID-19 status, age in years and sex. A freely available public database, intended as a resource for researchers studying the immune response to SARS-CoV-2, is where the repertoires were released. The material from the prospective study consisted of cDNA or gDNA derived from T cells, B-cell-depleted T cells, or PBMCs.

The collaborating institutions used their own protocols to collect whole blood in K2EDTA tubes. For TCRbeta analysis, collaborators shipped samples as frozen whole blood, isolated PBMCs, or DNA extracted from either of those sample types. Paper-wide results and their limitations: Clinical and demographic metadata were provided uncurated, with the amount varying by source and participant.

TCRbeta CDR3 regions were amplified from genomic DNA by means of the immunoSEQ Assay, a bias-controlled multiplex PCR. Per the source publication's procedure: Nucleated cell counts per sample were estimated from amplification of reference gene primers within the assay. Sequence reads were collapsed and filtered to measure the absolute abundance of every unique TCRbeta CDR3 rearrangement. For each sample, productive Simpson clonality was calculated as the square root of Simpson's diversity index across productive rearrangements. Imported from immuneACCESS, the table was reduced by TCRdb to in-frame sequences with V and J called. These copies leave out some clones; in studies compared against another copy, an unresolved V gene accounts for under half, and the cause of the remainder is not known. Clone size and the V and J calls come from that table; the DNA yielded D and trimming. The sample data list about 47,000 clones, and approximately 88% of these were observed just once. Over 2.5% of the sample is held by the ten biggest clonotypes.

The germline V gene (reference sequence) gives CDR1 as MNHEY and CDR2 as SMNVEV. From cysteine to phenylalanine, the CDR3 is 14 amino acids long. Only the CDR3 DNA is retained, 42 bases long and in frame from the first base. Unmatched junction bases come to 5, with V trimmed by 3 bases and J by 8 bases. Recombination joined TRBV27 with TRBJ1-4, and 8 junctional nucleotides match TRBD1. The sequence was obtained from a man aged 50 to 60 with active COVID-19. Sequenced sample: peripheral blood. DNA sequence: TGTGCCAGCAGTTTCGGACAGGGTCAGGAAAAACTGTTTTTT. Its product reads: CASSFGQGQEKLFF.